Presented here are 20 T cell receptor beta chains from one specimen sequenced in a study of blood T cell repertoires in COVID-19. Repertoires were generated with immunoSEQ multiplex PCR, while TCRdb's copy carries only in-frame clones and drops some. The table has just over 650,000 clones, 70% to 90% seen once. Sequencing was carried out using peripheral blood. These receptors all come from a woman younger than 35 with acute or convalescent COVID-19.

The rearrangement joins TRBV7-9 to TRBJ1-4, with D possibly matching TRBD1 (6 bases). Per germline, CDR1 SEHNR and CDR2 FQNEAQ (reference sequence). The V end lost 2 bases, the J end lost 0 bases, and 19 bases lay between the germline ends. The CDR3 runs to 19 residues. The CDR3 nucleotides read TGTGCCAGCAGCTTACTAGGGGGAAAAGTAGTGACAACTAATGAAAAACTGTTTTTT. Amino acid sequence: CASSLLGGKVVTTNEKLFF.

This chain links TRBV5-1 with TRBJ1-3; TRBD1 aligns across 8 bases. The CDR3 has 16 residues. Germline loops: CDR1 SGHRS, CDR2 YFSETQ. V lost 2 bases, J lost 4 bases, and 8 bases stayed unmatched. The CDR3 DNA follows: TGCGCCAGCAGCTTCGGGGACAGGCCCAGCGGAAACACCATATATTTT. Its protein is CASSFGDRPSGNTIYF.

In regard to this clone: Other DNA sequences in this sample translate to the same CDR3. The CDR3: CASSVGASSYEQYF. CDR3 DNA sequence: TGTGCCAGCAGCGTAGGGGCGAGCTCCTACGAGCAGTACTTC. J is TRBJ2-7 and V is TRBV9, with D unclear. Trimming removed 0 bases at V and 0 bases at J, with 7 bases between. Germline CDR1 is SGDLS and CDR2 is YYNGEE. The CDR3 has 14 residues.

The CDR3 spells CASSPLGGANQPQHF. CDR3 DNA sequence: TGTGCCAGCAGTCCCCTCGGGGGAGCGAATCAGCCCCAGCATTTT. The V gene is TRBV6-4, the J gene TRBJ1-5, with D maybe TRBD1 (5 bases). Trimming stripped 5 bases from V and 4 bases from J, with 15 bases between. In germline, CDR1 is MRHNA, CDR2 SNTAGT. The CDR3 length is 15 residues.

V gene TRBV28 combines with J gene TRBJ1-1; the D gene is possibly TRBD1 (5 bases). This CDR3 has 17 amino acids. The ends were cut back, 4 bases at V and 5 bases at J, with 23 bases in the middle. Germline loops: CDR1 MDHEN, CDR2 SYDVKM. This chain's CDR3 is CASSSGSVPRVRTEAFF. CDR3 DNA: TGTGCCAGCAGTTCCGGGTCAGTCCCCAGGGTCCGGACTGAAGCTTTCTTT.

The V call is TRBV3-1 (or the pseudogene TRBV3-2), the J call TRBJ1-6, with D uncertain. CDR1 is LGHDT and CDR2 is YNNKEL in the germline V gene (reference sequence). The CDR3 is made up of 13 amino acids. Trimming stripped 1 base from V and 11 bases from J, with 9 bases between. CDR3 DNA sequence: TGTGCCAGCAGCCAAGTGCCCACAGCACCCCTCCACTTT. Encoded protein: CASSQVPTAPLHF.

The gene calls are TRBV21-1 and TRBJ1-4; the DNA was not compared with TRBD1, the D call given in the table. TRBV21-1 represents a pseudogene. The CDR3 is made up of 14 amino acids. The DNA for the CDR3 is TGTGCCAGCAGCGGGTTGACAGGAAATGAAAAACTGTTTTTT. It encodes CASSGLTGNEKLFF.

CDR3 protein: CASRTVVGTGYTGELFF. CDR3 DNA sequence: TGCGCCAGCAGAACGGTGGTCGGGACAGGGTACACCGGGGAGCTGTTTTTT. The chain employs TRBV5-1 and TRBJ2-2; 9 bases are a match to TRBD1. Germline lookup yields CDR1 SGHRS and CDR2 YFSETQ. V was clipped by 5 bases and J by 3 bases; unmatched bases: 11. The CDR3 is made up of 17 amino acids.

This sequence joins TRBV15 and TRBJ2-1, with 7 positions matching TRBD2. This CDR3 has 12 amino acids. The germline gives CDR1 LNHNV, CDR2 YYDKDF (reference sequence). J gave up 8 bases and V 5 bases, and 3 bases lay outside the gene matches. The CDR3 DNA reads TGTGCCACCAGCTCCCGGGGGGATGAGCAGTTCTTC. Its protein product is CATSSRGDEQFF.

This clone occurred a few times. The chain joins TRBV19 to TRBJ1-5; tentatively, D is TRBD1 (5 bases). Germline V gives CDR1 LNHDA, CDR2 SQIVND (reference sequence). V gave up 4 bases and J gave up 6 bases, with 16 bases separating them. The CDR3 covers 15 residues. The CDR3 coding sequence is TGTGCCAGTAGTACCCTTCAGGGTATGACTCAGCCCCAGCATTTT. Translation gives CASSTLQGMTQPQHF.

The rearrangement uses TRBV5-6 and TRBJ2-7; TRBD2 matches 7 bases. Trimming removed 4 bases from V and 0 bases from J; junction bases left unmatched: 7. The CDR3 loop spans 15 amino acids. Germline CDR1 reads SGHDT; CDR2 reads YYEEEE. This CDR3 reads CASSPLGRASYEQYF. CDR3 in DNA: TGTGCCAGCAGCCCCTTGGGGAGGGCCTCCTACGAGCAGTACTTC.

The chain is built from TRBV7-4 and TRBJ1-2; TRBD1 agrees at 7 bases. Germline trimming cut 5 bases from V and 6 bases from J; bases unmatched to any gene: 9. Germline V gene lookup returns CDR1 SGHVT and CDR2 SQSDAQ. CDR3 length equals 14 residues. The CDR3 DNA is TGTGCCAGCAGCCATTACAGGGGACACGATGGCTACACCTTC. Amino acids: CASSHYRGHDGYTF.

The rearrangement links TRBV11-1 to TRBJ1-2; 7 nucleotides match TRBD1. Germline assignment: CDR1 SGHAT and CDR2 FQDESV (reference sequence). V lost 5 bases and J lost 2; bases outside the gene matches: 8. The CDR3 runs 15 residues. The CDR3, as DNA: TGTGCCAGCAGCCCCTGGACAGGAGACAACTATGGCTACACCTTC. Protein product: CASSPWTGDNYGYTF.

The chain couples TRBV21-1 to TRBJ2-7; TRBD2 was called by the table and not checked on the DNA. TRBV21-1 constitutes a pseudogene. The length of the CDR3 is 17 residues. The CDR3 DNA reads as TGTGCCAGCAACCACGGGGGGTCGCTAGCGGTACACTACGAGCAGTACTTC. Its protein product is CASNHGGSLAVHYEQYF.

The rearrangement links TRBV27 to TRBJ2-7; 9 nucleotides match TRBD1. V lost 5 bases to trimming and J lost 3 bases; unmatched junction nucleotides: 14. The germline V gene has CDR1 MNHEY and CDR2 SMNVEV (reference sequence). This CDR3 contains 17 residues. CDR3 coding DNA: TGTGCCAGCAGTCCACGATCTCCGGGACAGGGTTACTACGAGCAGTACTTC. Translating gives CASSPRSPGQGYYEQYF.

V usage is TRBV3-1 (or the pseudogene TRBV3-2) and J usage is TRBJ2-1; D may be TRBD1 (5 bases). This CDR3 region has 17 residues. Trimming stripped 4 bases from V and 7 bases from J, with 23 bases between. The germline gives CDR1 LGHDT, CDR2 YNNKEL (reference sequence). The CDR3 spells CASSLTGPGLVRNEQFF. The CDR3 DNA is TGTGCCAGCAGCCTGACCGGTCCAGGGTTGGTAAGGAATGAGCAGTTCTTC.

The CDR3 sequence: CASSLEGLANEQFF. CDR3 sequence (DNA): TGTGCCAGCAGCTTAGAGGGACTAGCTAACGAGCAGTTCTTC. The V gene is TRBV7-9, the J gene TRBJ2-1; TRBD2 matches at 9 bases. The CDR3 covers 14 residues. V was pared by 1 base and J by 10 bases, with 5 bases of the junction left unmatched. Germline-derived CDR1 and CDR2 are SEHNR and FQNEAQ (reference sequence).

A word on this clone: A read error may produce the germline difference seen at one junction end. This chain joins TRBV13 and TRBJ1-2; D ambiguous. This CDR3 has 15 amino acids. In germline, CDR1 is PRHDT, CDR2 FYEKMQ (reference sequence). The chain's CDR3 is CASSLGWEGNSGYTF. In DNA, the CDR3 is TGTGCCAGCAGCTTAGGCTGGGAGGGTAACTCTGGCTACACCTTC. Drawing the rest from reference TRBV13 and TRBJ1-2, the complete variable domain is AAGVIQSPRHLIKEKRETATLKCYPIPRHDTVYWYQQGPGQDPQFLISFYEKMQSDKGSIPDRFSAQQFSDYHSELNMSSLELGDSALYFCASSLGWEGNSGYTFGSGTRLTVV.

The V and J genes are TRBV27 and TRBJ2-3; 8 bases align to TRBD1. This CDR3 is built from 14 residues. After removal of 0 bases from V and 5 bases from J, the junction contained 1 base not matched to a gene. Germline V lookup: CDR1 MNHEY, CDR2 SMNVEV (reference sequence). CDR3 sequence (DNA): TGTGCCAGCAGTTTATCACAGGGGGTAGATACGCAGTATTTT. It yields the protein CASSLSQGVDTQYF.

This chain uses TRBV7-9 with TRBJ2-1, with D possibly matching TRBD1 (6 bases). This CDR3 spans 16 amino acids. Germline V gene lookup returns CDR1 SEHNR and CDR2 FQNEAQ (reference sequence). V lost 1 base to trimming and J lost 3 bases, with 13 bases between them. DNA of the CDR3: TGTGCCAGCAGCTTAGGGGGCGGACAGAACTACAATGAGCAGTTCTTC. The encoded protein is CASSLGGGQNYNEQFF.